The present entry profiles one TCR beta chain with its context. These data originate in a study of shared T cell receptors in the human thymus. The protocol was immunoSEQ multiplex PCR, while the TCRdb copy is restricted to in-frame clones and leaves out a portion. Seen here are roughly 410,000 clones, just under 95% observed once, and the top ten hold 0.02%. Sequencing was done on a sample of thymocytes. The origin of this receptor is a human donor.

In DNA, the CDR3 is TGTGCCAGCAGCTTGGGCCTAGCGGGCTACGAGCAGTACTTC. Residues: CASSLGLAGYEQYF. V is TRBV7-3 and J is TRBJ2-5; 8 bases map to TRBD2. The better agreement between TRBJ2-7 and the DNA end casts doubt on the J call. CDR1 and CDR2 from the germline V gene are SGHTA and FQGTGA. The CDR3 covers 14 residues.